The clone carrying this T cell receptor beta chain was seen only once. Its antigen is undetermined. The data belong to a study of blood T cells in healthy people across ages. Study outcomes and limitations: PBMCs left unsorted prevented a conclusive naive versus antigen-experienced comparison.

They isolated at least 6 million PBMCs from each sample. The CDR3 consists of 12 residues. Germline values: CDR1 SQVTM, CDR2 ANQGSEA. V lost 4 bases to trimming and J lost 4 bases, with 11 bases between them. The authors ran a second PCR of about 7 to 12 cycles using a sample-barcoded 5' primer and a J-beta primer mix. A template-switch adaptor that had 12 random nucleotides put a tag on each cDNA molecule. A minimum of 2.5 million CDR3-containing paired-end reads was obtained for each sample. TCRdb reprocessed the 5' RACE reads via MiXCR and lists one record per CDR3 protein. Here the sample spans about 780,000 distinct CDR3 sequences, roughly 46% being singletons.

The sequencing input was blood. The origin of this receptor is a man older than 75 in good health. The chain links TRBV29-1 to TRBJ2-7; D unresolved. The DNA for the CDR3 is TGCAGCGTTGGGGTACGGATGTACGAGCAGTACTTC. Translation gives CSVGVRMYEQYF.